This T cell receptor (beta chain) appears in the sequencing data of a study of blood T cells in healthy people across ages. This clonotype has a handful of counts. The antigen is undetermined. Primed by a sample-barcoded 5' primer and a J-beta primer mix, a second PCR proceeded for about 7 to 11 cycles. A minimum of 2.5 million CDR3-containing paired-end reads was obtained for each sample. In TCRdb, the 5' RACE reads were re-called with MiXCR into one record per CDR3 protein. The data show 1.5 million to 2 million distinct CDR3 sequences, about 49% seen once. Findings and limits, study-wide: Estimates of diversity drawn from one million T cells were considered underestimates.

CDR1 and CDR2 from the germline V gene are SGDLS and YYNGEE. There are 15 residues in the CDR3. V gave up 0 bases and J gave up 4 bases; unmatched junction bases: 3. Sequencing was carried out using blood. The chain links TRBV9 to TRBJ2-1; 8 bases fit TRBD2. The clonotype was recovered from a woman in her forties in good health. The DNA of the CDR3 is TGTGCCAGCAGCGTAGCGTTAGCGGGGTACAATGAGCAGTTCTTC. It specifies CASSVALAGYNEQFF.